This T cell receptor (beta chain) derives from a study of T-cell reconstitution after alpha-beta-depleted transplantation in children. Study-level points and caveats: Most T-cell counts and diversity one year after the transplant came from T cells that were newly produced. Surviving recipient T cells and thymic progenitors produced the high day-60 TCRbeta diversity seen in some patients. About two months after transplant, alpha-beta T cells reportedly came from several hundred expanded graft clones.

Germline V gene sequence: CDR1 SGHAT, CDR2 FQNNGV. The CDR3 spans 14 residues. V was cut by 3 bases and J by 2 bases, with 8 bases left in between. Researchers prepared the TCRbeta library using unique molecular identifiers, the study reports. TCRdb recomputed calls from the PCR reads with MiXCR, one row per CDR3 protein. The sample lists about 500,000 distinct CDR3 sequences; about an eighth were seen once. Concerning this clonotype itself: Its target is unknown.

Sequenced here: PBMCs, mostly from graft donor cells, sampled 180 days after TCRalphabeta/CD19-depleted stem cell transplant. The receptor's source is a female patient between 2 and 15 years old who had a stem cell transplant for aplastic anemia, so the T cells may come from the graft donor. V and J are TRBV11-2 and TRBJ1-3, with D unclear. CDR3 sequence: CASSFIGPGNTIYF. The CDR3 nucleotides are TGTGCCAGCAGCTTTATCGGACCTGGAAACACCATATATTTT.